This T cell receptor beta chain comes out of a study of T-cell reconstitution after alpha-beta-depleted transplantation in children (dated by TCRdb to about 2016). For the study in its entirety: The study quantitatively tracked T-cell immune reconstitution after TCRalphabeta/CD19-depleted allogeneic hematopoietic cell transplantation in children using TCR repertoire profiling.

Cut back by 4 bases and 6 bases, the V and J ends lie 18 bases apart. CDR3 length: 15 amino acids, cysteine to phenylalanine. Only the CDR3 DNA stays, 45 bases, in frame from base 1. From the germline V gene, CDR1 is SGHRS and CDR2 is YFSETQ. The method was PCR. The sample was run on an Illumina HiSeq 2500. Molecular barcoding was employed in the preparation of TCR libraries, with unique molecular identifiers being used to normalize TCRbeta repertoire quantification. TCRdb redid the processing of the public reads, applying fastp at Q25 and MiXCR, and retained in-frame beta chains. Each entry merges the rows of one CDR3 protein and shows their most common DNA and genes. In all, the sample holds a few hundred thousand distinct CDR3 sequences, and more than 7.5% of those were seen once. Roughly 5.1% of the sample comes from the top ten. Worth noting for this clonotype: Its antigen has not been determined. No per-base quality is available; no much larger clone lies one base away.

This receptor chain uses TRBV5-1 and TRBJ2-3; the D gene cannot be resolved reliably. This clonotype was sampled from a human donor who donated a stem cell graft to a child with SCID. The sequencing here drew on PBMCs from the stem cell graft donor, taken from the stem cell graft. The CDR3 protein: CASSPAGFPRDTQYF. The nucleotides read TGCGCCAGCAGCCCGGCCGGCTTCCCCAGGGATACGCAGTATTTT.